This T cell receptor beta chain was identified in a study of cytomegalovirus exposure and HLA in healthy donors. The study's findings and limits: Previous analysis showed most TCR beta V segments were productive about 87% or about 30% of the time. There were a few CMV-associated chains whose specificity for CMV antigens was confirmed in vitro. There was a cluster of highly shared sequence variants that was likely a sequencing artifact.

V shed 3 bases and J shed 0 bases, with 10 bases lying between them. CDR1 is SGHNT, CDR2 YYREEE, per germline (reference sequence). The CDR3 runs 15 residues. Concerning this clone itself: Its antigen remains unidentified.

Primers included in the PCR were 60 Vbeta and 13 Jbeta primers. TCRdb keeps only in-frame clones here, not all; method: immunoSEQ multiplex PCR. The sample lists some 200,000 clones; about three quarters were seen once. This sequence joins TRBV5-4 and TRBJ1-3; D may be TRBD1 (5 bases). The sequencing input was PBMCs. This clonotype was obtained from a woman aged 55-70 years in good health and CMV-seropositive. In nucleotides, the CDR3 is TGTGCCAGCAGCTCTCGGGGGGGCTCTGGAAACACCATATATTTT. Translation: CASSSRGGSGNTIYF.